In its sample, the clone carrying this T cell receptor beta chain was seen many times. Between the trimmed V and J ends, which lost 6 bases and 5 bases, there was a span of 16 bases. Germline assignment: CDR1 MNHEY and CDR2 SMNVEV (reference sequence). The length of the CDR3 is 14 residues. TCRdb used MiXCR to reprocess the RT-PCR reads, holding one entry per CDR3 protein. Of about 700,000 distinct CDR3 sequences listed, more than 13% are singletons. The rearrangement uses TRBV27 and TRBJ2-5; D is perhaps TRBD1 or TRBD2 (6 bases each). The sequenced sample consisted of memory CD4+ T cells from blood. The sequence derives from a female donor in good health, serving as a healthy control. The CDR3 region is CASSPKGGVETQYF. In DNA, the CDR3 is TGTGCCAGCAGCCCCAAGGGGGGCGTGGAGACCCAGTACTTC.